This paragraph reports one T cell receptor beta chain. This specimen comes from a study of technical replicates of blood from a few donors. There are 13 residues in the CDR3. Germline V gene lookup returns CDR1 MNHEY and CDR2 SVGAGI. V lost 7 bases, J lost 5 bases, and 3 bases stayed unmatched. TCRdb's copy holds only in-frame clones and misses some; the assay was immunoSEQ multiplex PCR. The table lists about 76,000 clones, around 94% of them singletons. The chain is built from TRBV6-5 and TRBJ1-1, with 11 bases aligning to TRBD1. The clonotype comes from a human donor in good health. The specimen sequenced was T cells isolated from PBMCs. The CDR3 region has the DNA TGTGCCAGCACCTGGGACAGGGGGACTGAAGCTTTCTTT. Its protein is CASTWDRGTEAFF.